The entry below gives a single TCR beta chain sequence along with its context. Its recognized antigen is unknown. It has no much larger one-base neighbor in the sample; base qualities were not kept. Other DNA sequences within the sample encode an identical CDR3. The sample originates from a study of blood T cell repertoires in COVID-19 (dated by TCRdb to 2018 to 2021). At the level of the whole study: Collaborator samples came from the United States, Italy and Spain and covered acute and convalescent phases of COVID-19. The prospective study material was composed of cDNA or gDNA derived from T cells, B-cell-depleted T cells, or PBMCs. Deeply sampled blood TCRbeta repertoires from subjects exposed to, actively infected with, or recovered from COVID-19 were included in the dataset. The repertoires were made available in a free public database intended to serve as a resource for research on the immune response to SARS-CoV-2. Samples were obtained from the ongoing ImmuneRACE study (first 160 participants) and from 1,254 subjects provided by 6 global collaborators. Sample metadata almost always included a de-identified subject ID, COVID-19 status, age in years and sex. Where HLA class I and class II types were available, the types were taken from metadata supplied by the sample provider, not from assay-based typing. Broader findings and caveats from the paper: The amount of clinical and demographic metadata varied by source and participant and was provided uncurated.

The germline V gene (reference sequence) sets CDR1 to LGHDT and CDR2 to YNNKEL. The CDR3 runs 14 amino acids, cysteine and phenylalanine included. The read is trimmed to its CDR3 DNA, 42 bases read in frame from base 1. V is cut back by 1 base and J by 4 bases, with 1 base in the junction unmatched. Collaborating institutions collected whole blood in K2EDTA tubes following their own protocols. Collaborator samples were shipped for TCRbeta analysis as frozen whole blood, isolated PBMCs, or DNA extracted from either sample type. TCRbeta CDR3 regions were amplified from genomic DNA using the immunoSEQ Assay, a bias-controlled multiplex PCR. The paper's data handling went like this. Within the assay, amplification of reference gene primers was used to estimate how many nucleated cells each sample contained. To quantify the absolute abundance of each unique TCRbeta CDR3 rearrangement, sequence reads were collapsed and filtered. Productive Simpson clonality was computed per sample as the square root of Simpson's diversity index over productive rearrangements. Not all clones reach the TCRdb copy of this immuneACCESS table, which keeps in-frame sequences only. Checked studies attribute under half of the gap to unresolved V genes and leave the rest unexplained. The V and J calls and clone size are taken from that table; D and trimming were inferred from the DNA. This sample lists 110,000 or so clones; approximately 84% were detected once. The ten largest clonotypes hold roughly 1.6% of the sample.

This clonotype originated in a man between 45 and 60 years old with acute or convalescent COVID-19. The sample consisted of peripheral blood. The rearrangement joined TRBV3-1 (or the pseudogene TRBV3-2) to TRBJ1-2; 9 junctional bases match TRBD1. The encoded CDR3 is CASSQGTGVYGYTF. In nucleotides, the sequence is TGTGCCAGCAGCCAAGGGACAGGGGTCTATGGCTACACCTTC.